This T cell receptor (beta chain) was retrieved from a study of identical twins. Study-level results: A lower insertion count was a feature of abundant cord blood beta clonotypes, with no such feature in memory repertoires. Modeled out-of-frame TCR alpha sharing in monozygotic twins fell below observed levels. Sequences that were beta out-of-frame showed weaker excess twin sharing.

V lost 1 base and J lost 7; bases outside the gene matches: 9. This CDR3 has 16 amino acids. The germline V gene has CDR1 SQVTM and CDR2 ANQGSEA. cDNA carried unique molecular identifiers, and a universal primer site was added by template switching. TCRdb redid the calling of the 5' RACE reads with MiXCR, one entry per CDR3 protein. Found here are 400,000 to 500,000 distinct CDR3 sequences, around a sixth of them singletons; the top ten hold about 12%. This clonotype was observed a handful of times. Its antigen is unknown. The sequence was collected from a man aged 50-60 years in good health. Source material: naive T cells sorted from blood. The rearrangement links TRBV29-1 to TRBJ2-1, with 11 bases lining up with TRBD2. CDR3 DNA sequence: TGCAGCGTTGAAGGAGAGATAGCGGGAGGGCCGAATGAGCAGTTCTTC. Protein product: CSVEGEIAGGPNEQFF.